This paragraph reports one TCR beta chain. The data were obtained in a study of cytomegalovirus exposure and HLA in healthy donors. This PCR relied on a set of 60 Vbeta primers and 13 Jbeta primers. Here immunoSEQ multiplex PCR was the method, and the copy in TCRdb shows in-frame clones only, minus some. The sample includes roughly 110,000 clones, around 73% of them seen just once. This CDR3 has 12 amino acids. J was trimmed by 10 bases and V by 5 bases; bases with no gene match: 6. Germline V gives CDR1 SGHTA, CDR2 FQGNSA. The rearrangement uses TRBV7-2 and TRBJ1-2; 8 nucleotides line up with TRBD1. Sample: PBMCs. This TCR derives from a man younger than 40 in good health and CMV-seronegative. The CDR3 DNA sequence: TGTGCCAGCAGCATGACAGGGGCCGACTACACCTTC. The encoded protein is CASSMTGADYTF.